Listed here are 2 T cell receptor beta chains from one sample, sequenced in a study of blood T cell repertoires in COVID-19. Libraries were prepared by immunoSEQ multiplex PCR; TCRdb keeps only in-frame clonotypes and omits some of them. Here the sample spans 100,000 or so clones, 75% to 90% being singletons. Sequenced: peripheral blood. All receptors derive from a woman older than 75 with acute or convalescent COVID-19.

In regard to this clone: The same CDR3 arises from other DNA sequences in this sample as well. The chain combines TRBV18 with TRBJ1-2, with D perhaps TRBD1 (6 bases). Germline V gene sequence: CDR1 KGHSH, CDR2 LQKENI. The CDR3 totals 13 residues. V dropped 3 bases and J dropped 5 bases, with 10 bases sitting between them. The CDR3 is CASSPTTGYGYTF. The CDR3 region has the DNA TGTGCCAGCTCACCCACCACAGGGTATGGCTACACCTTC.

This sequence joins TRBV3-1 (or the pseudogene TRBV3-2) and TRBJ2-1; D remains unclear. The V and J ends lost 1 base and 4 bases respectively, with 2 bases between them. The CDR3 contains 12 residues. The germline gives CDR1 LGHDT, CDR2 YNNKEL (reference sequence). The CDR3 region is CASSQAYNEQFF. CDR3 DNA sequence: TGTGCCAGCAGCCAAGCGTACAATGAGCAGTTCTTC.